This entry features one T cell receptor beta chain sequence. This entry is derived from a study of blood T cell repertoires in COVID-19. Enrollees, about 18 to 95 years old, lived in about two dozen US areas. Germline V lookup: CDR1 GTSNPN, CDR2 SVGIG (reference sequence). V lost 4 bases to trimming and J lost 10 bases, with 17 bases between them. CDR3 length: 14 residues. TCRdb's copy holds only in-frame clones and misses some; the assay was immunoSEQ multiplex PCR. Of more than 150,000 clones in the sample, approximately 80% were seen once. Sequencing used PBMCs or T cells enriched from blood (not recorded which). The TCR sequence derives from a man between 60 and 70 years old who had been exposed to COVID-19. The chain joins TRBV30 to TRBJ1-6; possible D gene TRBD1, 5 bases. CDR3 sequence (DNA): TGTGCCTGGACCCCGGGGGGGGGAAGCTCACCCCTCCACTTT. It encodes CAWTPGGGSSPLHF.